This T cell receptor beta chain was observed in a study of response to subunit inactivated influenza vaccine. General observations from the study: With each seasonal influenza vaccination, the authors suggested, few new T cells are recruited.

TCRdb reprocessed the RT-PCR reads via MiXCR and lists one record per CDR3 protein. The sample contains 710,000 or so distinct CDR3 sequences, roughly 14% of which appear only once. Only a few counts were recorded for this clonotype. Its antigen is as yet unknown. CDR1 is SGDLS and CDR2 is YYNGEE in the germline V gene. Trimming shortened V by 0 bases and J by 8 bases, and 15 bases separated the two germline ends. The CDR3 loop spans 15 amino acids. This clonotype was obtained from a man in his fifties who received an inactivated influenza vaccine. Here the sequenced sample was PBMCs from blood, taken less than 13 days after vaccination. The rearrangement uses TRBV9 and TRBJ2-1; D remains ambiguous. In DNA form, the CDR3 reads TGTGCCAGCAGCGTAGGAGGATTCCCCGGCCATGAGCAGTTCTTC. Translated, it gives CASSVGGFPGHEQFF.